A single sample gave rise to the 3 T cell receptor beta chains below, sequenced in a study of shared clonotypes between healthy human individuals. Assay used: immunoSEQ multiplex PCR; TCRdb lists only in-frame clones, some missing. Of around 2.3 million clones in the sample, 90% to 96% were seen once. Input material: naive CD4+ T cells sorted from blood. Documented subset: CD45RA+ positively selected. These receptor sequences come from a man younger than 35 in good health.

The CDR3 region is CASSTGGIRGSPLHF. The CDR3 DNA is TGTGCCAGTAGTACAGGAGGGATAAGGGGTTCACCCCTCCACTTT. The chain is built from TRBV19 and TRBJ1-6; possible D gene TRBD1, 5 bases. Trimming took off 4 bases at V and 9 bases at J, with 16 bases between the two ends. Per germline, CDR1 LNHDA and CDR2 SQIVND (reference sequence). CDR3 size: 15 residues.

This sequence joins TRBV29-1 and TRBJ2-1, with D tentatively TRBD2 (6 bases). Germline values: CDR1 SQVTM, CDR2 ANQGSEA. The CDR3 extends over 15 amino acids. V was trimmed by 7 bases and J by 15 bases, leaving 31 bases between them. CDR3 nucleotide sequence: TGCAGCGCTGCCTCTTACGGGAGCGGATCCCCCGCGGCGTTCTTC. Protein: CSAASYGSGSPAAFF.

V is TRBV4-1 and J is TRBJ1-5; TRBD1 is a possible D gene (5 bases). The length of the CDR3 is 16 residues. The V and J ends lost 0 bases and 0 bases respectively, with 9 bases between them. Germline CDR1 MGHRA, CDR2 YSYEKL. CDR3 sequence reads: CASSQETAYSNQPQHF. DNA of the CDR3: TGCGCCAGCAGCCAAGAGACAGCCTATAGCAATCAGCCCCAGCATTTT.